The 21 T cell receptor beta chains in this list originate from one sample, sequenced in a study of long-term antiretroviral therapy in people with HIV. Researchers ran immunoSEQ v3.0 at survey level. The data were produced by immunoSEQ multiplex PCR, yet TCRdb's version contains in-frame clones alone and is incomplete. This table holds 15,000 or so clones, about 74% found once. The material was unsorted PBMCs, obtained 0.5 years before starting antiretroviral therapy. These receptors originate from a woman aged 40 to 50 with HIV.

The chain recombines TRBV6-6 with TRBJ2-7, with a tentative D call TRBD2 (7 bases). Trimming took off 6 bases at V and 2 bases at J, with 11 bases between the two ends. The CDR3 length is 13 residues. Germline V CDR1 and CDR2: MNHNY, SVGAGI (reference sequence). This CDR3 reads CASRTGGPYEQYF. CDR3 DNA: TGTGCCAGCAGAACGGGGGGCCCCTACGAGCAGTACTTC.

The CDR3 DNA sequence: TGCAGCGTTAGGATCGGCTTTGCAACTAATGAAAAACTGTTTTTT. This codes for CSVRIGFATNEKLFF. The V and J genes are TRBV29-1 and TRBJ1-4; D gene unclear. V lost 5 bases and J lost 0, with 13 bases in between. Germline CDR1 SQVTM, CDR2 ANQGSEA. This CDR3 is built from 15 residues.

The chain recombines TRBV30 with TRBJ1-3; D remains unclear. This CDR3 contains 13 residues. V was trimmed by 0 bases and J by 5 bases, leaving 8 bases between them. Germline CDR1 reads GTSNPN; CDR2 reads SVGIG (reference sequence). Here the CDR3 DNA reads TGTGCCTGGAGTGTGAACGGGAGAAACACCATATATTTT. This encodes CAWSVNGRNTIYF.

This sequence joins TRBV4-3 and TRBJ2-7; 14 nucleotides align to TRBD2. Germline values: CDR1 LGHNA, CDR2 YSLEER. The CDR3 totals 16 residues. After removal of 0 bases from V and 4 bases from J, the junction contained 2 bases not matched to a gene. The DNA of the CDR3 is TGCGCCAGCAGCCAAGAAGGGACTAGCGGGGGTTACGAGCAGTACTTC. Protein sequence: CASSQEGTSGGYEQYF.

This clone has just one count. The DNA is omitted, as the CDR3 cannot be located on it reliably, and the CDR3 follows TCRdb's listing. The V call is TRBV6-5, the J call TRBJ1-1. The CDR3 length is 13 residues, termini included. The germline gives CDR1 MNHEY, CDR2 SVGAGI. The CDR3 reads CASSTSGNTEAFF.

CDR3 in DNA: TGTGCCAGCAGTGTGCAGGGTGCCAATCAGCCCCAGCATTTT. Its translation: CASSVQGANQPQHF. V usage is TRBV2 and J usage is TRBJ1-5; possibly TRBD1 for D (5 bases). Trimming cost V 4 bases and J 3 bases, with 10 bases left between them. The CDR3 has 14 amino acids. Germline V gene lookup returns CDR1 SNHLY and CDR2 FYNNEI.

In nucleotides, the CDR3 is TGTGCCAGCAGCGTCTCCTTACAGGGTCACACCATATATTTT. Protein product: CASSVSLQGHTIYF. This sequence joins TRBV9 and TRBJ1-3, with a weak D call TRBD1 (6 bases). Trimming pared 2 bases from V and 8 bases from J, leaving 14 bases between. CDR1 and CDR2 from the germline V gene are SGDLS and YYNGEE. The CDR3 totals 14 residues.

This chain connects TRBV10-3 to TRBJ1-1; unclear D gene. V lost 3 bases and J lost 1, with 9 bases in between. CDR3 size: 14 residues. Germline V gives CDR1 ENHRY, CDR2 SYGVKD. CDR3 in amino acids: CAISDRQRNTEAFF. The CDR3 DNA reads as TGTGCCATCAGTGATCGGCAGAGGAACACTGAAGCTTTCTTT.

The rearrangement uses TRBV19 and TRBJ2-7; D could derive from TRBD1 or TRBD2 (7 bases each). The germline CDR1 and CDR2 sequences are LNHDA and SQIVND (reference sequence). This CDR3 is built from 14 residues. The V end was cut by 3 bases, the J end by 6 bases, with 15 bases between. The CDR3 sequence is CASSMWGGGSEQYF. As DNA, the CDR3 is TGTGCCAGTAGTATGTGGGGAGGGGGCTCCGAGCAGTACTTC. Variable domain in full (rest from reference TRBV19 and TRBJ2-7): DGGITQSPKYLFRKEGQNVTLSCEQNLNHDAMYWYRQDPGQGLRLIYYSQIVNDFQKGDIAEGYSVSREKKESFPLTVTSAQKNPTAFYLCASSMWGGGSEQYFGPGTRLTVT.

CDR3 protein: CASSQEPPGTASYEQYF. The DNA for the CDR3 is TGCGCCAGCAGCCAAGAACCTCCGGGGACAGCATCCTACGAGCAGTACTTC. This sequence joins TRBV4-3 and TRBJ2-7; 7 bases align to TRBD1. The junction had 9 bases not matched to a gene; V was cut back by 0 bases and J by 1 base. The CDR3 is 17 residues long. Per germline, CDR1 LGHNA and CDR2 YSLEER.

CDR3 protein: CASSVGTAFNTEAFF. DNA of the CDR3: TGTGCCAGCAGCGTAGGTACAGCTTTTAACACTGAAGCTTTCTTT. The rearrangement uses TRBV9 and TRBJ1-1; no clear D. Germline V gene sequence: CDR1 SGDLS, CDR2 YYNGEE. The CDR3 extends over 15 amino acids. Trimming pared 0 bases from V and 2 bases from J, leaving 11 bases between. Full variable domain (remainder filled in from reference TRBV9 and TRBJ1-1): DSGVTQTPKHLITATGQRVTLRCSPRSGDLSVYWYQQSLDQGLQFLIQYYNGEERAKGNILERFSAQQFPDLHSELNLSSLELGDSALYFCASSVGTAFNTEAFFGQGTRLTVV.

This clone was counted once. The chain couples TRBV4-1 to TRBJ2-1, with 13 nucleotides matching TRBD2. Trimming took 5 bases from V and 4 from J; bases not matched to a gene: 8. This CDR3 is 17 amino acids long. Germline-derived CDR1 and CDR2 are MGHRA and YSYEKL. Here the CDR3 DNA reads TGCGCCAGCAGCTACCGACTAGCGGGGGGACTATACAATGAGCAGTTCTTC. This encodes CASSYRLAGGLYNEQFF.

CDR3 DNA: TGCGCCAGCAGCTTGGGGGGGGACACTGAAGCTTTCTTT. This codes for CASSLGGDTEAFF. This chain links TRBV5-1 with TRBJ1-1, with D perhaps TRBD1 (5 bases). The germline V and J ends were trimmed by 0 bases and 3 bases, with 6 bases remaining between them. This CDR3 has 13 amino acids. The germline V gene has CDR1 SGHRS and CDR2 YFSETQ. The full variable domain, its missing parts supplied by reference TRBV5-1 and TRBJ1-1, is KAGVTQTPRYLIKTRGQQVTLSCSPISGHRSVSWYQQTPGQGLQFLFEYFSETQRNKGNFPGRFSGRQFSNSRSEMNVSTLELGDSALYLCASSLGGDTEAFFGQGTRLTVV.

The V gene is TRBV11-2, the J gene TRBJ1-2; unclear D gene. Looked up from germline, CDR1 is SGHAT and CDR2 is FQNNGV. V gave up 1 base and J gave up 4 bases, with 13 bases separating them. CDR3 size: 15 residues. The CDR3 DNA reads TGTGCCAGCAGCTTAGTAGGGAGGATCGGCTATGGCTACACCTTC. Its translation: CASSLVGRIGYGYTF.

The CDR3 sequence: CASSSGLAGDPYEQYF. CDR3 DNA sequence: TGTGCCAGTAGTTCAGGACTAGCGGGAGACCCCTACGAGCAGTACTTC. The chain carries TRBV19 and TRBJ2-7, with 13 bases fitting TRBD2. This CDR3 contains 16 residues. V lost 5 bases, J lost 2 bases, and 6 bases stayed unmatched. CDR1 and CDR2 from the germline V gene are LNHDA and SQIVND (reference sequence). Complete variable domain (other parts from reference TRBV19 and TRBJ2-7): DGGITQSPKYLFRKEGQNVTLSCEQNLNHDAMYWYRQDPGQGLRLIYYSQIVNDFQKGDIAEGYSVSREKKESFPLTVTSAQKNPTAFYLCASSSGLAGDPYEQYFGPGTRLTVT.

This clone occurred a few times. V gene TRBV7-2 combines with J gene TRBJ2-7, with 9 bases that match TRBD2. This CDR3 contains 15 residues. J was trimmed by 2 bases and V by 0 bases; bases with no gene match: 2. Looked up from germline, CDR1 is SGHTA and CDR2 is FQGNSA. The CDR3 loop is CASSLAGTSPYEQYF. CDR3 DNA sequence: TGTGCCAGCAGCTTAGCGGGGACTAGCCCCTACGAGCAGTACTTC.

The table lists this clone with a few counts. The chain uses TRBV5-6 and TRBJ2-1, with a tentative D call TRBD1 (5 bases). CDR3 length: 15 amino acids. The germline V gene has CDR1 SGHDT and CDR2 YYEEEE. V was clipped by 6 bases and J by 1 base, with 14 bases between them. CDR3 amino acids: CASTRRGTSYNEQFF. The CDR3 nucleotides are TGTGCCAGCACCCGTAGGGGCACTTCCTACAATGAGCAGTTCTTC.

The chain couples TRBV5-1 to TRBJ2-3; the D gene could be TRBD1 or TRBD2 (5 bases each). CDR3 length: 15 residues. Germline V CDR1 and CDR2: SGHRS, YFSETQ. V was cut by 5 bases and J by 4 bases, with 17 bases left in between. CDR3 region: CASRRSGQGADTQYF. CDR3 coding DNA: TGCGCCAGCAGGAGGTCCGGTCAGGGAGCAGATACGCAGTATTTT.

Judged by abundance, this clone is medium-sized. The chain recombines TRBV21-1 with TRBJ2-7; the table assigns TRBD2, which was not confirmed against the DNA. TRBV21-1 is flagged as a pseudogene. The CDR3 is 14 amino acids. The DNA of the CDR3 is TGTGCCAGCAGAAGGCTAGCGGAGAGCTACGAGCAGTACTTC. Its translation: CASRRLAESYEQYF.

This clone occurred a few times. The V gene is TRBV19, the J gene TRBJ2-2; D unclear. The V end lost 1 base, the J end lost 4 bases, and 10 bases lay between the germline ends. The CDR3 runs to 15 residues. Germline-derived CDR1 and CDR2 are LNHDA and SQIVND (reference sequence). The CDR3 DNA reads as TGTGCCAGTAGTATAGGCGGTTTCGGCACCGGGGAGCTGTTTTTT. Its translation is CASSIGGFGTGELFF.

In the case of this clone: Only one base separates this from a far larger clonotype, so it likely reflects a read error. The chain recombines TRBV6-1 with TRBJ2-7; the D is unclear. The CDR3 runs to 12 residues. Looked up from germline, CDR1 is MNHNS and CDR2 is SASEGT. V was clipped by 3 bases and J by 0 bases, with 3 bases between them. The CDR3 DNA reads TGTGCCAGCAGTGAGAGCTCCTACGAGCAGTACTTC. Its translation is CASSESSYEQYF.